Following are 28 T cell receptor beta chains from one sample sequenced in a study of cytomegalovirus exposure and HLA in healthy donors. PCR employed 60 Vbeta and 13 Jbeta primers. Using immunoSEQ multiplex PCR, the repertoire was profiled, and TCRdb retains in-frame clones only, with some absent. The data contain approximately 100,000 clones, around three quarters of them singletons. The material sequenced was PBMCs. The receptors were gathered from a woman aged 45-65 years in good health and CMV-seropositive.

The V gene is TRBV14, the J gene TRBJ1-1, with a possible D match to TRBD1 (5 bases). Germline V gene data show CDR1 as SGHDN and CDR2 as FVKESK. Trimming took off 0 bases at V and 1 base at J, with 12 bases between the two ends. CDR3 size: 16 residues. The CDR3 protein is CASSQDFGQTNTEAFF. The CDR3, as DNA: TGTGCCAGCAGCCAAGATTTTGGACAAACGAACACTGAAGCTTTCTTT.

V gene TRBV7-3 combines with J gene TRBJ2-3, with 7 positions matching TRBD2. The CDR3 length is 16 residues. Germline V gene lookup returns CDR1 SGHTA and CDR2 FQGTGA. V lost 5 bases to trimming and J lost 0 bases; unmatched junction nucleotides: 8. CDR3 residues: CASSRSLGGSTDTQYF. The CDR3 nucleotides read TGTGCCAGCAGCCGAAGTCTCGGGGGGAGCACAGATACGCAGTATTTT.

J is TRBJ2-1 and V is TRBV7-9; 9 bases fit TRBD2. Germline trimming cut 5 bases from V and 4 bases from J; bases unmatched to any gene: 12. Germline V gene sequence: CDR1 SEHNR, CDR2 FQNEAQ (reference sequence). This CDR3 comprises 17 residues. The CDR3 DNA sequence: TGTGCCAGCAGCGTTAACCTAAGCGGGGGGCTTTACAATGAGCAGTTCTTC. Translation: CASSVNLSGGLYNEQFF.

The chain joins TRBV2 to TRBJ2-7, with D maybe TRBD2 (6 bases). The CDR3 is 15 amino acids. V lost 10 bases to trimming and J lost 0 bases, with 19 bases between them. Germline assignment: CDR1 SNHLY and CDR2 FYNNEI. As DNA, the CDR3 is TGTGCCACCCTCCCAGGTGGGGGGAGCTCCTACGAGCAGTACTTC. This translates into CATLPGGGSSYEQYF.

This clone was counted once. This chain joins TRBV12-5 and TRBJ1-1; D is undetermined. The V end lost 1 base, the J end lost 4 bases, and 7 bases lay between the germline ends. This CDR3 is built from 13 residues. Germline V gene data show CDR1 as LGHNT and CDR2 as FRNRAP. This CDR3 reads CASGLAVGTEAFF. CDR3 sequence (DNA): TGTGCTAGTGGTTTGGCGGTTGGCACTGAAGCTTTCTTT.

This clone was seen a few times. The chain carries TRBV7-9 and TRBJ1-2; 7 bases fit TRBD1. With V trimmed by 2 bases and J by 4 bases, 10 bases remained unmatched. CDR1 is SEHNR, CDR2 FQNEAQ, per germline (reference sequence). The CDR3 has 16 residues. The DNA of the CDR3 is TGTGCCAGCAGCTTAACGGGAAGACAGGGATCCTATGGCTACACCTTC. Residues: CASSLTGRQGSYGYTF.

Concerning this clone: The same CDR3 is also encoded by other DNA sequences in this sample. This chain connects TRBV11-2 to TRBJ2-7; 12 bases line up with TRBD1. J gave up 6 bases and V 5 bases, and 5 bases lay outside the gene matches. Germline-derived CDR1 and CDR2 are SGHAT and FQNNGV. The CDR3 totals 14 residues. The CDR3 DNA reads as TGTGCCAGCAGCAGAGGGACAGGGGGCGCCGAGCAGTACTTC. It codes for CASSRGTGGAEQYF.

CDR3 bases: TGCAGCGGGGTGCAGGCCTACGAGCAGTACTTC. Its translation is CSGVQAYEQYF. The rearrangement links TRBV29-1 to TRBJ2-7; D remains unclear. Trimming shortened V by 7 bases and J by 2 bases, and 9 bases separated the two germline ends. Germline V gene data show CDR1 as SQVTM and CDR2 as ANQGSEA. This CDR3 spans 11 amino acids.

This clone is a singleton in its sample. The V call is TRBV29-1, the J call TRBJ2-3; TRBD1 aligns across 11 bases. CDR1 SQVTM and CDR2 ANQGSEA come from the germline V gene. J was trimmed by 6 bases and V by 7 bases; bases with no gene match: 9. The CDR3 loop spans 14 amino acids. The CDR3 here is CSAKGQGVLDTQYF. The CDR3 region has the DNA TGCAGCGCGAAGGGACAGGGGGTCCTGGATACGCAGTATTTT.

The CDR3 DNA reads TGTGCCAGTCTCACAGGGGGGTTTGGAGGGAACACTGAAGCTTTCTTT. Translated: CASLTGGFGGNTEAFF. This rearrangement joins TRBV19 to TRBJ1-1; 8 bases fit TRBD1. Trimming removed 8 bases from V and 1 base from J; junction bases left unmatched: 12. The CDR3 has 16 residues. Germline V gene lookup returns CDR1 LNHDA and CDR2 SQIVND (reference sequence). The variable domain in full, with the rest retrieved from reference TRBV19 and TRBJ1-1, is DGGITQSPKYLFRKEGQNVTLSCEQNLNHDAMYWYRQDPGQGLRLIYYSQIVNDFQKGDIAEGYSVSREKKESFPLTVTSAQKNPTAFYLCASLTGGFGGNTEAFFGQGTRLTVV.

V usage is TRBV5-6 and J usage is TRBJ2-7, with D possibly being TRBD1 (6 bases). The CDR3 has 15 residues. Per the germline V gene, CDR1 is SGHDT and CDR2 is YYEEEE. Trimming took 3 bases from V and 3 from J, leaving 16 bases between them. This CDR3 is CASSYWPARGYEQYF. As DNA, the CDR3 is TGTGCCAGCAGCTATTGGCCGGCCAGGGGCTACGAGCAGTACTTC.

This clone was found once. This chain uses TRBV27 with TRBJ1-3, with 9 bases fitting TRBD1. The trim removed 5 bases at V and 1 base at J, leaving 3 bases unmatched. There are 15 residues in the CDR3. Germline CDR1 and CDR2: MNHEY and SMNVEV (reference sequence). The CDR3 is CASSQGTGSGNTIYF. The CDR3 DNA sequence: TGTGCCAGCAGTCAAGGGACAGGGTCTGGAAACACCATATATTTT.

This sequence joins TRBV20-1 and TRBJ1-1, with no clear D. With 6 bases removed from V and 11 bases from J, the gap between germline ends came to 16 bases. Germline lookup yields CDR1 DFQATT and CDR2 SNEGSKA (reference sequence). The CDR3 loop spans 11 amino acids. In nucleotides, the CDR3 is TGCAGTGCCTATTTTGGTCCGGAGGCTTTCTTT. The encoded protein is CSAYFGPEAFF.

This clone was detected once. The chain uses TRBV6-5 and TRBJ2-3, with 12 bases fitting TRBD2. Germline V gene sequence: CDR1 MNHEY, CDR2 SVGAGI. This CDR3 has 15 amino acids. The junction had 6 bases not matched to a gene; V was cut back by 4 bases and J by 7 bases. CDR3: CASSSLAGGRNTQYF. The DNA for the CDR3 is TGTGCCAGCAGTTCGCTAGCGGGGGGGCGAAATACGCAGTATTTT.

The chain recombines TRBV2 with TRBJ2-7, with a possible D match to TRBD1 (6 bases). This CDR3 has 14 residues. Trimming cost V 5 bases and J 0 bases, with 11 bases left between them. Germline CDR1 and CDR2: SNHLY and FYNNEI. The CDR3 is CASSPDRFSYEQYF. The CDR3 DNA follows: TGTGCCAGCAGTCCAGACAGGTTCTCCTACGAGCAGTACTTC.

Comment on this clone: One junction end disagrees with the germline gene, perhaps due to a read error. V and J are TRBV5-6 and TRBJ2-6; 7 bases line up with TRBD1. CDR3 length: 16 amino acids. Germline V gene data show CDR1 as SGHDT and CDR2 as YYEEEE. The chain's CDR3 is CASSSGQDSGANGLTF. CDR3 nucleotide sequence: TGTGCCAGCAGCTCTGGACAGGACTCTGGGGCCAACGGCCTGACTTTC. Complete variable domain (other parts from reference TRBV5-6 and TRBJ2-6): DAGVTQSPTHLIKTRGQQVTLRCSPKSGHDTVSWYQQALGQGPQFIFQYYEEEERQRGNFPDRFSGHQFPNYSSELNVNALLLGDSALYLCASSSGQDSGANGLTFGAGSRLTVL.

The chain links TRBV7-9 to TRBJ1-5; 7 nucleotides agree with TRBD1. The CDR3 has 17 residues. Germline V gives CDR1 SEHNR, CDR2 FQNEAQ (reference sequence). V was pared by 5 bases and J by 4 bases, with 14 bases of the junction left unmatched. This CDR3 reads CASSINLGTATNQPQHF. Here the CDR3 DNA reads TGTGCCAGCAGCATTAATCTCGGGACAGCGACTAATCAGCCCCAGCATTTT.

The chain has TRBV9 and TRBJ2-2, with TRBD1 matching 12 bases. V lost 0 bases and J lost 6; bases outside the gene matches: 9. The V gene's germline CDR1 is SGDLS and CDR2 YYNGEE. This CDR3 region has 18 residues. CDR3 sequence: CASSVALVGQGAAGELFF. The CDR3 coding sequence is TGTGCCAGCAGCGTAGCTCTGGTGGGACAGGGGGCCGCCGGGGAGCTGTTTTTT.

The gene calls are TRBV2 and TRBJ2-3; 11 positions agree with TRBD2. The CDR3 spans 16 residues. With 6 bases clipped from V and 2 bases from J, the junction kept 7 bases outside the gene matches. Per the germline V gene, CDR1 is SNHLY and CDR2 is FYNNEI. The CDR3 loop reads CASSSGLAGDTDTQYF. The CDR3 region has the DNA TGTGCCAGCAGCTCAGGACTAGCGGGCGACACAGATACGCAGTATTTT. The full variable domain, in which reference TRBV2 and TRBJ2-3 provide the parts outside the CDR3, is EPEVTQTPSHQVTQMGQEVILRCVPISNHLYFYWYRQILGQKVEFLVSFYNNEISEKSEIFDDQFSVERPDGSNFTLKIRSTKLEDSAMYFCASSSGLAGDTDTQYFGPGTRLTVL.

The chain carries TRBV19 and TRBJ2-1, with D possibly matching TRBD2 (5 bases). There are 17 residues in the CDR3. Per the germline V gene, CDR1 is LNHDA and CDR2 is SQIVND (reference sequence). Trimming removed 4 bases from V and 0 bases from J, with 16 bases in between. CDR3 sequence reads: CASSTGLTSPSYNEQFF. The CDR3 DNA reads as TGTGCCAGTAGTACCGGACTGACGTCCCCCTCCTACAATGAGCAGTTCTTC.

The chain's CDR3 is CASSLLLGQKGEQYF. CDR3 coding DNA: TGTGCCAGCAGTTTACTCTTGGGACAGAAGGGGGAGCAGTACTTC. V gene TRBV27 combines with J gene TRBJ2-5; 7 bases align to TRBD1. Trimming at V came to 2 bases and at J to 11 bases, leaving 14 bases not matched to a gene. The CDR3 is 15 residues long. The germline V gene has CDR1 MNHEY and CDR2 SMNVEV (reference sequence).

On this clone: The junction departs from the called germline gene at one end, perhaps through a read error. This CDR3 is CASSPPDKNSQYF. CDR3 nucleotides: TGTGCCAGCAGCCCCCCGGATAAAAACAGTCAGTACTTC. The chain combines TRBV27 with TRBJ2-4; D unclear. The CDR3 totals 13 residues. The germline gives CDR1 MNHEY, CDR2 SMNVEV (reference sequence).

V gene TRBV6-1 combines with J gene TRBJ1-4, with TRBD1 matching over 7 bases. The CDR3 is 14 residues long. V gave up 6 bases and J gave up 8 bases; unmatched junction bases: 9. CDR1 is MNHNS, CDR2 SASEGT, per germline. As DNA, the CDR3 is TGTGCCAGCAGACCAACAGGGGAGGACGAAAAACTGTTTTTT. Translating it yields CASRPTGEDEKLFF.

J is TRBJ2-1 and V is TRBV7-2; no clear D gene. Germline lookup yields CDR1 SGHTA and CDR2 FQGNSA. Deletions cut 2 bases from V and 9 bases from J, with 5 bases between. The CDR3 length is 11 residues. CDR3 DNA: TGTGCCAGCAGCTTAACTGCTGAGCAGTTCTTC. This encodes CASSLTAEQFF. The full variable domain, with the rest looked up from reference TRBV7-2 and TRBJ2-1, is GAGVSQSPSNKVTEKGKDVELRCDPISGHTALYWYRQSLGQGLEFLIYFQGNSAPDKSGLPSDRFSAERTGGSVSTLTIQRTQQEDSAVYLCASSLTAEQFFGPGTRLTVL.

The rearrangement joins TRBV11-2 to TRBJ1-1; 8 bases fit TRBD1. CDR1 is SGHAT and CDR2 is FQNNGV in the germline V gene. CDR3 length: 16 amino acids. Trimming cost V 1 base and J 0 bases; bases outside gene matches: 4. CDR3 residues: CASSLGTGTVNTEAFF. In DNA form, the CDR3 reads TGTGCCAGCAGCTTAGGGACAGGGACAGTGAACACTGAAGCTTTCTTT.

The rearrangement joins TRBV29-1 to TRBJ2-5; 11 bases are shared with TRBD2. The CDR3 runs to 15 residues. Germline V CDR1 and CDR2: SQVTM, ANQGSEA. The trim removed 5 bases at V and 3 bases at J, leaving 8 bases unmatched. The CDR3 is CSVLRVTSGKETQYF. The CDR3 nucleotides are TGCAGCGTTCTGAGGGTGACTAGCGGGAAAGAGACCCAGTACTTC.

The rearrangement uses TRBV5-4 and TRBJ2-7; TRBD2 matches 12 bases. Trimming cost V 3 bases and J 5 bases; bases outside gene matches: 3. CDR1 and CDR2 (germline): SGHNT, YYREEE (reference sequence). CDR3 length equals 14 residues. CDR3 protein: CASSSLAGGHEQYF. CDR3 bases: TGTGCCAGCAGCTCCCTAGCGGGGGGGCACGAGCAGTACTTC.

This clone is a singleton in its sample. The J gene is TRBJ2-5, the V gene TRBV7-9; 11 bases match TRBD2. The CDR3 has 15 amino acids. Germline lookup yields CDR1 SEHNR and CDR2 FQNEAQ (reference sequence). With V trimmed by 5 bases and J by 4 bases, 6 bases remained unmatched. The CDR3: CASSKLAGVLETQYF. The CDR3 nucleotides read TGTGCCAGCAGCAAACTAGCGGGGGTACTAGAGACCCAGTACTTC.